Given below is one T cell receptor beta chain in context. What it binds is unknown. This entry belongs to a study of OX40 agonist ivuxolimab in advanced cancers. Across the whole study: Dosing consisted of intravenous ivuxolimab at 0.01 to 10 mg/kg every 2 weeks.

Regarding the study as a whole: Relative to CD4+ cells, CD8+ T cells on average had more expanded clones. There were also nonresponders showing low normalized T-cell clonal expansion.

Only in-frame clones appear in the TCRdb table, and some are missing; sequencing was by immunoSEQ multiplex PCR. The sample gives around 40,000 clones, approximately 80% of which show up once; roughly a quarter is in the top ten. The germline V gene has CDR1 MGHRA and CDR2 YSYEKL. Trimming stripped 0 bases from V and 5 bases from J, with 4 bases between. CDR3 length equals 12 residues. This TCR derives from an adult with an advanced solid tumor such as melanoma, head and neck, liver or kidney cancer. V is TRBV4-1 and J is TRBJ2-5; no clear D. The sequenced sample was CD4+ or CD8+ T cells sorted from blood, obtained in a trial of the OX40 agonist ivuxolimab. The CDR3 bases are TGCGCCAGCAGCCAAGATTGGGAGACCCAGTACTTC. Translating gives CASSQDWETQYF.